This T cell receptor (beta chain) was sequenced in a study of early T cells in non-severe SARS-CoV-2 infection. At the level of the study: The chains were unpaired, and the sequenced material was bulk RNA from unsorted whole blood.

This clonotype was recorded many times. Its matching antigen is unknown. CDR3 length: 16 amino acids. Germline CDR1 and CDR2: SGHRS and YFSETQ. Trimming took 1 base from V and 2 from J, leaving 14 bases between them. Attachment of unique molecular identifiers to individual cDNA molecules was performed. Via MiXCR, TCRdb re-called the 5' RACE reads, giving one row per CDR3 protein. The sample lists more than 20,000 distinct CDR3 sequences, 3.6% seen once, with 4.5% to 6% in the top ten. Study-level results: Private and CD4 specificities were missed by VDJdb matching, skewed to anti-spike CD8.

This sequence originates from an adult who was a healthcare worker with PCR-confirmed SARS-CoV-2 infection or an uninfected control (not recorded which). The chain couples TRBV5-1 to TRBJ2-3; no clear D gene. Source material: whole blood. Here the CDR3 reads CASSLPPWSYTDTQYF. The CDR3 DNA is TGCGCCAGCAGCTTGCCCCCATGGTCCTACACAGATACGCAGTATTTT.